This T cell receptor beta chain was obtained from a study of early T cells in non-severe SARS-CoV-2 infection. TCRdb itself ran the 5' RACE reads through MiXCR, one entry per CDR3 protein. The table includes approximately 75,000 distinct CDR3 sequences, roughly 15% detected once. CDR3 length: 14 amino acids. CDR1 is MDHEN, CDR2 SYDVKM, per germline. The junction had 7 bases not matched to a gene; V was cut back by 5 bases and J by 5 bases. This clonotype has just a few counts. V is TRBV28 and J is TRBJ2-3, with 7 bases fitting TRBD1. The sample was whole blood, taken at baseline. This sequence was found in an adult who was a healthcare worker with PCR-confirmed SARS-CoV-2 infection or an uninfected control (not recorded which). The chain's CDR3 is CASSLGQVQDTQYF. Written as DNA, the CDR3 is TGTGCCAGCAGTCTAGGACAGGTCCAAGATACGCAGTATTTT. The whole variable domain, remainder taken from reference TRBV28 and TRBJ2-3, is DVKVTQSSRYLVKRTGEKVFLECVQDMDHENMFWYRQDPGLGLRLIYFSYDVKMKEKGDIPEGYSVSREKKERFSLILESASTNQTSMYLCASSLGQVQDTQYFGPGTRLTVL.